Presented here are 22 T cell receptor beta chains from one specimen sequenced in a study of T cell changes during pregnancy in multiple sclerosis. Assay: immunoSEQ multiplex PCR; the TCRdb copy retains only in-frame clones and omits some. The sample yields about 39,000 clones, 94% seen once. This material consisted of CD4+ T cells from peripheral blood mononuclear cells, taken after pregnancy. These receptors all come from a female donor with multiple sclerosis, enrolled in a pregnancy study.

This clone was observed once. The J gene is TRBJ2-2, the V gene TRBV11-1; maybe TRBD2 (6 bases). CDR3 length equals 18 residues. CDR1 is SGHAT, CDR2 FQDESV, per germline (reference sequence). Trimming shortened V by 5 bases and J by 5 bases, and 24 bases separated the two germline ends. The CDR3 reads CASSPPRRGKVGTGELFF. The CDR3 coding sequence is TGTGCCAGCAGCCCCCCCAGGCGGGGTAAAGTCGGAACCGGGGAGCTGTTTTTT. Using reference TRBV11-1 and TRBJ2-2 for the parts outside the CDR3, the full variable domain is EAEVAQSPRYKITEKSQAVAFWCDPISGHATLYWYRQILGQGPELLVQFQDESVVDDSQLPKDRFSAERLKGVDSTLKIQPAELGDSAMYLCASSPPRRGKVGTGELFFGEGSRLTVL.

CDR3 nucleotide sequence: TGTGCCAGCAGCGTAGCCCCGACAGCTAACTATGGCTACACCTTC. This gives the protein CASSVAPTANYGYTF. The chain has TRBV9 and TRBJ1-2; weak D call: TRBD1 (5 bases). V lost 0 bases and J lost 0, with 9 bases in between. The germline V gene encodes CDR1 SGDLS and CDR2 YYNGEE. There are 15 residues in the CDR3.

The chain uses TRBV2 and TRBJ2-2, with D perhaps matching TRBD1 (5 bases). The CDR3 sequence is 12 residues long. CDR1 SNHLY and CDR2 FYNNEI come from the germline V gene. V lost 8 bases, J lost 4 bases, and 8 bases lay in between. CDR3 region: CASDRFTGELFF. For the CDR3, the DNA is TGTGCCAGCGACAGATTCACCGGGGAGCTGTTTTTT.

The chain is built from TRBV18 and TRBJ2-5, with D perhaps TRBD1 (5 bases). The CDR3 loop spans 15 amino acids. V lost 0 bases and J lost 1, with 9 bases in between. The germline CDR1 and CDR2 sequences are KGHSH and LQKENI. DNA of the CDR3: TGTGCCAGCTCACCACCAACAGGCTTCCAAGAGACCCAGTACTTC. Amino acid sequence: CASSPPTGFQETQYF.

In nucleotides, the CDR3 is TGTGCCAGCAGCTTGAGGGTCGGAATCCAGCCCCAGCATTTT. Its protein product is CASSLRVGIQPQHF. The chain uses TRBV7-9 and TRBJ1-5; D gene uncertain. CDR1 SEHNR and CDR2 FQNEAQ come from the germline V gene (reference sequence). The CDR3 is made up of 14 amino acids. Trimming took 3 bases from V and 7 from J, leaving 13 bases between them.

CDR3 sequence reads: CASTGTGLPYEQYF. The CDR3 DNA follows: TGTGCCAGCACCGGGACAGGGCTTCCCTACGAGCAGTACTTC. The chain combines TRBV2 with TRBJ2-7; 9 positions agree with TRBD1. The V gene's germline CDR1 is SNHLY and CDR2 FYNNEI. V was clipped by 7 bases and J by 2 bases; unmatched bases: 6. The CDR3 has 14 amino acids.

This rearrangement joins TRBV6-1 to TRBJ1-2; 7 nucleotides align to TRBD1. This CDR3 comprises 15 residues. With 6 bases clipped from V and 3 bases from J, the junction kept 10 bases outside the gene matches. CDR1 MNHNS and CDR2 SASEGT come from the germline V gene. The CDR3 sequence is CASRSVRGLYYGYTF. DNA for the CDR3: TGTGCCAGCAGATCCGTGAGGGGGCTGTACTATGGCTACACCTTC.

The chain uses TRBV21-1 and TRBJ2-3; the D call TRBD2 from the table was never checked on the DNA. TRBV21-1 is a pseudogene segment. CDR3 size: 20 residues. The CDR3 nucleotides read TGTGCCAGCAGGGGACGATGCCTTAGCGGGGGGCTCCAACGCACAGATACGCAGTATTTT. It is translated as CASRGRCLSGGLQRTDTQYF.

The CDR3 region is CASSEGAGGADTQYF. The CDR3 coding sequence is TGTGCCAGCAGTGAAGGGGCGGGGGGGGCAGATACGCAGTATTTT. The chain links TRBV6-1 to TRBJ2-3; TRBD2 aligns across 9 bases. CDR3 length: 15 amino acids. CDR1 and CDR2 (germline): MNHNS, SASEGT. V lost 1 base and J lost 4; bases outside the gene matches: 3.

The chain couples TRBV6-5 to TRBJ1-2; TRBD1 aligns across 10 bases. This CDR3 comprises 12 residues. The J segment lost 6 bases and the V segment lost 7 bases, leaving 2 bases of the junction unmatched. In germline, CDR1 is MNHEY, CDR2 SVGAGI. As DNA, the CDR3 is TGTGCCAGCACCGGGACAGGGGATGGCTACACCTTC. Amino acid sequence: CASTGTGDGYTF.

The V and J genes are TRBV6-1 and TRBJ2-7, with D possibly TRBD1 on 5 matching bases. The CDR3 covers 14 residues. Between the trimmed V and J ends, which lost 6 bases and 3 bases, there was a span of 15 bases. Per the germline V gene, CDR1 is MNHNS and CDR2 is SASEGT. CDR3 region: CASRQQDTFYEQYF. CDR3 DNA sequence: TGTGCCAGCAGACAACAGGACACCTTCTACGAGCAGTACTTC.

CDR3 in DNA: TGTGCCAGCAGTCTCCGGGGGGAGCTGTTTTTT. Its protein product is CASSLRGELFF. The gene calls are TRBV6-1 and TRBJ2-2, with D unresolved. Between the trimmed V and J ends, which lost 5 bases and 8 bases, there was a span of 6 bases. The CDR3 runs 11 residues. Per germline, CDR1 MNHNS and CDR2 SASEGT.

The CDR3 bases are TGTGCCAGTAAGGCTAGCGGCCTCTCAGGAGAGCAGTTCTTC. Amino acids: CASKASGLSGEQFF. This rearrangement joins TRBV19 to TRBJ2-1; 7 nucleotides match TRBD2. The CDR3 length is 14 residues. Trimming removed 7 bases from V and 10 bases from J; junction bases left unmatched: 13. Germline loops: CDR1 LNHDA, CDR2 SQIVND (reference sequence).

The gene calls are TRBV11-2 and TRBJ2-1; TRBD2 might be the D (5 bases). The germline V and J ends were trimmed by 3 bases and 2 bases, with 8 bases remaining between them. The CDR3 has 14 amino acids. Germline V gives CDR1 SGHAT, CDR2 FQNNGV. The CDR3 DNA follows: TGTGCCAGCAGCTTTGGCGGGCCCTACAATGAGCAGTTCTTC. Translating gives CASSFGGPYNEQFF. Looking up the rest from reference TRBV11-2 and TRBJ2-1 gives the full variable domain: EAGVAQSPRYKIIEKRQSVAFWCNPISGHATLYWYQQILGQGPKLLIQFQNNGVVDDSQLPKDRFSAERLKGVDSTLKIQPAKLEDSAVYLCASSFGGPYNEQFFGPGTRLTVL.

The V gene is TRBV6-5, the J gene TRBJ1-2; 8 nucleotides line up with TRBD1. V lost 5 bases to trimming and J lost 4 bases; unmatched junction nucleotides: 6. The length of the CDR3 is 14 residues. The germline V gene encodes CDR1 MNHEY and CDR2 SVGAGI. CDR3 sequence (DNA): TGTGCCAGCAGTCCCAGGGGGCGAGGCTATGGCTACACCTTC. The encoded protein is CASSPRGRGYGYTF.

The chain carries TRBV30 and TRBJ1-2; D unresolved. The CDR3 has 11 residues. Per germline, CDR1 GTSNPN and CDR2 SVGIG (reference sequence). Trimming took off 8 bases at V and 7 bases at J, with 14 bases between the two ends. The CDR3 DNA is TGTGCCACTCAAACGGGTTTTGGCTACACCTTC. Encoded protein: CATQTGFGYTF.

The chain's CDR3 is CASSPTGVSTDTQYF. In nucleotides, the CDR3 is TGTGCCAGCAGCCCGACAGGCGTTAGCACAGATACGCAGTATTTT. V gene TRBV5-6 combines with J gene TRBJ2-3; tentatively, D is TRBD1 (6 bases). Trimming shortened V by 4 bases and J by 0 bases, and 12 bases separated the two germline ends. Germline V gene sequence: CDR1 SGHDT, CDR2 YYEEEE. This CDR3 comprises 15 residues.

This rearrangement joins TRBV5-1 to TRBJ2-7; tentative D call: TRBD1 (6 bases). Germline V gives CDR1 SGHRS, CDR2 YFSETQ. The CDR3 covers 15 residues. V lost 0 bases, J lost 6 bases, and 16 bases lay in between. CDR3 nucleotide sequence: TGCGCCAGCAGCTTGGCTGGACAGATTTTAGGCGAGCAGTACTTC. It codes for CASSLAGQILGEQYF.

This chain joins TRBV7-2 and TRBJ1-1; TRBD1 might be the D (6 bases). The CDR3 spans 15 residues. Trimming stripped 5 bases from V and 4 bases from J, with 17 bases between. Germline V gene data show CDR1 as SGHTA and CDR2 as FQGNSA. CDR3 nucleotides: TGTGCCAGCAGCCTAGGGGGGGGCAAAGGCACTGAAGCTTTCTTT. Protein product: CASSLGGGKGTEAFF.

The chain joins TRBV18 to TRBJ1-1; a weak D match, TRBD1 (5 bases). The CDR3 is 15 amino acids. Germline CDR1 and CDR2: KGHSH and LQKENI. Trimming stripped 3 bases from V and 3 bases from J, with 14 bases between. This CDR3 is CASSPAGIRDTEAFF. The CDR3 bases are TGTGCCAGCTCACCGGCAGGGATAAGGGACACTGAAGCTTTCTTT.

The J gene is TRBJ2-7, the V gene TRBV27; 10 bases match TRBD1. The CDR3 consists of 17 residues. Germline CDR1 and CDR2: MNHEY and SMNVEV (reference sequence). V gave up 6 bases and J gave up 0 bases; unmatched junction bases: 11. CDR3: CASRSPGQGTPSYEQYF. As DNA, the CDR3 is TGTGCCAGCAGGAGCCCGGGACAGGGGACTCCCTCCTACGAGCAGTACTTC.

The J gene is TRBJ1-2, the V gene TRBV5-4; D gene uncertain. Trimming shortened V by 0 bases and J by 8 bases, and 11 bases separated the two germline ends. Germline lookup yields CDR1 SGHNT and CDR2 YYREEE (reference sequence). The CDR3 runs to 13 residues. DNA of the CDR3: TGTGCCAGCAGCTTGGTGGAGGGTCAGGGCTACACCTTC. Protein: CASSLVEGQGYTF.